This record covers a single T cell receptor beta chain. Built from TCR beta cDNA, the libraries had unique molecular identifiers in them. Via MiXCR, TCRdb re-called the PCR reads, giving one row per CDR3 protein. The table has about 540,000 distinct CDR3 sequences, around 31% seen once. These data are taken from a study of post-analysis software for immune sequencing data. The source material was blood. This TCR was recovered from a girl between 2 and 17 years old with multiple sclerosis.

For the CDR3, the DNA is TGCGCCAGCAGCTTGGCCCCGGCAGCTAACACTGAAGCTTTCTTT. The encoded protein is CASSLAPAANTEAFF. This rearrangement joins TRBV5-1 to TRBJ1-1; D unclear. The germline V and J ends were trimmed by 0 bases and 2 bases, with 11 bases remaining between them. CDR3 length: 15 residues. The V gene's germline CDR1 is SGHRS and CDR2 YFSETQ.